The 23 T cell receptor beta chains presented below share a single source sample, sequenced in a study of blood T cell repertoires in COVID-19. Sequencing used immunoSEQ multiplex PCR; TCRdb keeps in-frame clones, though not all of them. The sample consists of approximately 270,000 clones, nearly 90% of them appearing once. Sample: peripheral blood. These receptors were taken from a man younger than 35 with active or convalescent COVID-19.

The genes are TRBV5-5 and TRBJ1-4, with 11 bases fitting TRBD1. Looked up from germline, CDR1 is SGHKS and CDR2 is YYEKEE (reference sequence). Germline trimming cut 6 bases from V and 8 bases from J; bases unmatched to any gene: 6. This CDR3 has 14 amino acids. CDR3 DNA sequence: TGTGCCAGCACCAGGGACAGGGGGTTGGAAAAACTGTTTTTT. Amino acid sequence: CASTRDRGLEKLFF.

The CDR3 nucleotides are TGTGCCAGCAAAGTCGACAGTAGGGCCTATAATTCACCCCTCCACTTT. Its protein product is CASKVDSRAYNSPLHF. The chain has TRBV28 and TRBJ1-6; D might be TRBD1 (5 bases). The V and J ends lost 7 bases and 2 bases respectively, with 15 bases between them. Germline V lookup: CDR1 MDHEN, CDR2 SYDVKM. The CDR3 covers 16 residues.

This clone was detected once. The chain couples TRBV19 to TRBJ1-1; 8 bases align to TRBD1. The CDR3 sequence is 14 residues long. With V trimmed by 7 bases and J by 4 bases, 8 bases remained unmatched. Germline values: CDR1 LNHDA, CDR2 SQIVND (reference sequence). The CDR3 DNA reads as TGTGCCAGTATAGGCAGGGGGCTCAGCACTGAAGCTTTCTTT. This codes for CASIGRGLSTEAFF.

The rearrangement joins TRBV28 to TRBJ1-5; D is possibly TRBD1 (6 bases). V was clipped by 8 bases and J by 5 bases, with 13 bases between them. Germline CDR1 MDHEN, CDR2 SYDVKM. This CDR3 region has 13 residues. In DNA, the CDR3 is TGTGCCAGCGGTGGGACACCGTATCAGCCCCAGCATTTT. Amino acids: CASGGTPYQPQHF.

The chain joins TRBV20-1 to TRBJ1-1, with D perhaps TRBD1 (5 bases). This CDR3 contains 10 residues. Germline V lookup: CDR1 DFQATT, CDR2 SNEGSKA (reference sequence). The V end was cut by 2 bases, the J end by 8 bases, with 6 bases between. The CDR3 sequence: CSARRGEAFF. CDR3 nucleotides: TGCAGTGCTAGAAGGGGAGAAGCTTTCTTT.

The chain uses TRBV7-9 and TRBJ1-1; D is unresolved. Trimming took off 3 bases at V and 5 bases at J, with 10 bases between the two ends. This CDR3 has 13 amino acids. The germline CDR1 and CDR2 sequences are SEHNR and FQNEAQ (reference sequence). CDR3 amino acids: CASSFLRGTEAFF. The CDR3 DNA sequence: TGTGCCAGCAGCTTTCTCCGGGGAACTGAAGCTTTCTTT.

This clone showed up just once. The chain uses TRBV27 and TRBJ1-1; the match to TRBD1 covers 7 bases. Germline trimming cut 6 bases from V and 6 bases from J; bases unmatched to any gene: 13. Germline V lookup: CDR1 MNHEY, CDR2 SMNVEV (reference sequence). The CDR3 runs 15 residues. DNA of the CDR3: TGTGCCAGCAGGCCGACAGGGAACTTCAACGCTGAAGCTTTCTTT. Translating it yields CASRPTGNFNAEAFF.

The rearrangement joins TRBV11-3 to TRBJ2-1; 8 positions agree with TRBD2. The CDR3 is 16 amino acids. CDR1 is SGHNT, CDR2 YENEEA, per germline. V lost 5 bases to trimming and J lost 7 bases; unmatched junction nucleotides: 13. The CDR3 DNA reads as TGTGCCAGCAGCCCCCGAGCGGGGGAGGGCCGGAATGAGCAGTTCTTC. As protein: CASSPRAGEGRNEQFF.

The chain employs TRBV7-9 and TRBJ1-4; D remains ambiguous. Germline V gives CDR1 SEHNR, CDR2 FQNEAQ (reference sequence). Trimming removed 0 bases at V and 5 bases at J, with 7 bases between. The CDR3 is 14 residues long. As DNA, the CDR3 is TGTGCCAGCAGCTTAGCGGGCCTGAATGAAAAACTGTTTTTT. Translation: CASSLAGLNEKLFF.

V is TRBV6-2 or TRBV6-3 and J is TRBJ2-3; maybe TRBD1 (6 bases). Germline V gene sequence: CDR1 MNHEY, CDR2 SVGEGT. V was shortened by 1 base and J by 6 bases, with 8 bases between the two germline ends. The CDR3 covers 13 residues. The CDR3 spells CASSYLGADTQYF. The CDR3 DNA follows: TGTGCCAGCAGTTACTTGGGGGCGGATACGCAGTATTTT.

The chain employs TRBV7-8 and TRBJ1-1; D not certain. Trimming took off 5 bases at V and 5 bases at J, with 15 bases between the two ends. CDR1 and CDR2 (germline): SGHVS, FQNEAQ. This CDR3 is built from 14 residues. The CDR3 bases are TGTGCCAGCAGCCAGGACGGAGGTCTGACTGAAGCTTTCTTT. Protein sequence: CASSQDGGLTEAFF.

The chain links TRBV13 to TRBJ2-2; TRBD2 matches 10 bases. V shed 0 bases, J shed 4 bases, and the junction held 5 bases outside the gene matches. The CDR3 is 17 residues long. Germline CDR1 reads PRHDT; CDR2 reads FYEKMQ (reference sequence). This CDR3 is CASSLGLAGVGTGELFF. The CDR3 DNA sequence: TGTGCCAGCAGCTTAGGGCTAGCGGGAGTGGGCACCGGGGAGCTGTTTTTT.

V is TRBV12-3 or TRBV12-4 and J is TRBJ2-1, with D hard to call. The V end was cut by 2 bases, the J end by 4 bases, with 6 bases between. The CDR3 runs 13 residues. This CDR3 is CASSLKQYNEQFF. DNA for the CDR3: TGTGCCAGCAGTTTAAAACAGTACAATGAGCAGTTCTTC.

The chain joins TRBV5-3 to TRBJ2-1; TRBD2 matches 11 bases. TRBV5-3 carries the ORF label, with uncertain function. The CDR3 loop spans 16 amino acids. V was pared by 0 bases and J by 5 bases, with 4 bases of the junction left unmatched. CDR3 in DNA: TGTGCCAGAAGCTTGGGGTATAGCGGGAGGGACAATGAGCAGTTCTTC. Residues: CARSLGYSGRDNEQFF.

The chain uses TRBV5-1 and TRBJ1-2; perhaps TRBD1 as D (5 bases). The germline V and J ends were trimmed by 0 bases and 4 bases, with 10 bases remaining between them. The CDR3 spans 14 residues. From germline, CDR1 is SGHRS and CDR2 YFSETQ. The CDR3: CASSLAETAYGYTF. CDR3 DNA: TGCGCCAGCAGCTTGGCCGAGACAGCCTATGGCTACACCTTC. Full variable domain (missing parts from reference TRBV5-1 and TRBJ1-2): KAGVTQTPRYLIKTRGQQVTLSCSPISGHRSVSWYQQTPGQGLQFLFEYFSETQRNKGNFPGRFSGRQFSNSRSEMNVSTLELGDSALYLCASSLAETAYGYTFGSGTRLTVV.

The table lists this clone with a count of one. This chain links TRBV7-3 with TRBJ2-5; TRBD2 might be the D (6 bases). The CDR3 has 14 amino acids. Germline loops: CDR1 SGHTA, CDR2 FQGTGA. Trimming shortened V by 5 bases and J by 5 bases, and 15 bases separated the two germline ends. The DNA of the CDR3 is TGTGCCAGCAGCCCAAGCGGGTTTTCGGAGACCCAGTACTTC. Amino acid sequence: CASSPSGFSETQYF.

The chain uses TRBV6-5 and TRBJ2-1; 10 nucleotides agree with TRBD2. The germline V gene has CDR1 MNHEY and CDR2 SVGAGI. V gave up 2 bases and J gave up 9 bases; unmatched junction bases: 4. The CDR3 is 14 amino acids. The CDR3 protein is CASSYAGTSAEQFF. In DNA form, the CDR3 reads TGTGCCAGCAGTTACGCCGGGACTAGCGCTGAGCAGTTCTTC.

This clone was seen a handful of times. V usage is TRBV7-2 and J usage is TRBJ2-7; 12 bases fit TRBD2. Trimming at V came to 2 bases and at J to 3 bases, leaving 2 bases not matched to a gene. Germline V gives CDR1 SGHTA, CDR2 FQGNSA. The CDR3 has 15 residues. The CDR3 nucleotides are TGTGCCAGCAGCTTACTAGCGGGAGGGAGCTACGAGCAGTACTTC. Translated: CASSLLAGGSYEQYF. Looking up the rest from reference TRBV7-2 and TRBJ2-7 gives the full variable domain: GAGVSQSPSNKVTEKGKDVELRCDPISGHTALYWYRQSLGQGLEFLIYFQGNSAPDKSGLPSDRFSAERTGGSVSTLTIQRTQQEDSAVYLCASSLLAGGSYEQYFGPGTRLTVT.

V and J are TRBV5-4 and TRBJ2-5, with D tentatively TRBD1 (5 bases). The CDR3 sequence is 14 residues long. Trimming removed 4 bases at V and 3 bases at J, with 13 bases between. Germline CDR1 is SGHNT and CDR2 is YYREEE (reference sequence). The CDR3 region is CASSLRVGEETQYF. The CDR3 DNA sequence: TGTGCCAGCAGCCTCCGCGTAGGGGAAGAGACCCAGTACTTC.

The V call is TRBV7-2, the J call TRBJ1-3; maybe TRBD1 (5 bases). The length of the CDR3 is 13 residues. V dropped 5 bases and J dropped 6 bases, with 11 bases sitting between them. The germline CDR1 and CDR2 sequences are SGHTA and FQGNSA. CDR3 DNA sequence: TGTGCCAGCAGCCTACCAGGGATAAACACCATATATTTT. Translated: CASSLPGINTIYF. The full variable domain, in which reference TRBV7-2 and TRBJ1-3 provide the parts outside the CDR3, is GAGVSQSPSNKVTEKGKDVELRCDPISGHTALYWYRQSLGQGLEFLIYFQGNSAPDKSGLPSDRFSAERTGGSVSTLTIQRTQQEDSAVYLCASSLPGINTIYFGEGSWLTVV.

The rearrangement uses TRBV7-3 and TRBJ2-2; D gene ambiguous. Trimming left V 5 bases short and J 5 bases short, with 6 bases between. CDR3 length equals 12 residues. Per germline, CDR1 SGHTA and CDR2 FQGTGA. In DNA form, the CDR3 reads TGTGCCAGCAGCGCTAATACCGGGGAGCTGTTTTTT. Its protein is CASSANTGELFF. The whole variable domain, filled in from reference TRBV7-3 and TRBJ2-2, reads GAGVSQTPSNKVTEKGKYVELRCDPISGHTALYWYRQSLGQGPEFLIYFQGTGAADDSGLPNDRFFAVRPEGSVSTLKIQRTERGDSAVYLCASSANTGELFFGEGSRLTVL.

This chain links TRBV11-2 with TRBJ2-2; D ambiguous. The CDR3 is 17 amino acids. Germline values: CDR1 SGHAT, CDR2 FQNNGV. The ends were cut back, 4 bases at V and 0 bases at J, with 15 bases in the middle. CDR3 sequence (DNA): TGTGCCAGCAGCTCACGGGTTCACAAAACGAACACCGGGGAGCTGTTTTTT. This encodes CASSSRVHKTNTGELFF.

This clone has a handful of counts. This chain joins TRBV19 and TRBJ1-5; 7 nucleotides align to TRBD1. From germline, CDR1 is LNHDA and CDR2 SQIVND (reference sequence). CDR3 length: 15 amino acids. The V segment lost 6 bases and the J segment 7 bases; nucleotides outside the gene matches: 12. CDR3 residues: CASRRETGERQPQHF. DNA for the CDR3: TGTGCCAGTAGGAGGGAAACAGGGGAACGGCAGCCCCAGCATTTT. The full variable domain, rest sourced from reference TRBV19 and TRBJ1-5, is DGGITQSPKYLFRKEGQNVTLSCEQNLNHDAMYWYRQDPGQGLRLIYYSQIVNDFQKGDIAEGYSVSREKKESFPLTVTSAQKNPTAFYLCASRRETGERQPQHFGDGTRLSIL.